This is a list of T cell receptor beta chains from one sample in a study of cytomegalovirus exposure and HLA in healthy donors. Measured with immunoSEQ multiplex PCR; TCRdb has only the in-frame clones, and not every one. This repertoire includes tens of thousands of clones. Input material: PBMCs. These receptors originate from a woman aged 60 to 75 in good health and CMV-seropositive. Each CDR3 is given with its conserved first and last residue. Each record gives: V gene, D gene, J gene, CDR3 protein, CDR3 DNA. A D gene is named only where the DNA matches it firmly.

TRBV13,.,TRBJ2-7,CASSLDGGVTYEQYF,TGTGCCAGCAGCTTGGATGGCGGGGTCACCTACGAGCAGTACTTC
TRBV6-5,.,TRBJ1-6,CASSSRGPTYNSPLHF,TGTGCCAGCAGTTCGAGAGGTCCCACCTATAATTCACCCCTCCACTTT
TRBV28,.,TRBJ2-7,CASSLEQGIREQYF,TGTGCCAGCAGCTTAGAACAGGGAATCCGCGAGCAGTACTTC
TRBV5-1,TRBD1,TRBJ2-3,CASSSPTGVGTDTQYF,TGCGCCAGCAGCTCCCCGACAGGGGTGGGCACAGATACGCAGTATTTT
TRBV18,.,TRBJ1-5,CASSPAGKGGQPQHF,TGTGCCAGCTCACCAGCGGGGAAGGGGGGGCAGCCCCAGCATTTT
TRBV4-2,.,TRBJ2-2,CASSQDREPNTGELFF,TGTGCCAGCAGCCAAGACCGGGAACCAAACACCGGGGAGCTGTTTTTT
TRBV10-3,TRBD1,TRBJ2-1,CAISHPPGQGAHEQFF,TGTGCCATCAGTCACCCCCCGGGACAGGGGGCCCATGAGCAGTTCTTC
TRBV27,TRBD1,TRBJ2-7,CASSLVGTAPYEQYF,TGTGCCAGCAGCCTGGTGGGGACAGCCCCTTACGAGCAGTACTTC
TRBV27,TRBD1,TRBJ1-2,CASSPKIRANTDRNYGYTF,TGTGCCAGCAGTCCGAAAATACGGGCTAATACGGACAGGAACTATGGCTACACCTTC
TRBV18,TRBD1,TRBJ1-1,CASAPDRGLMNTEAFF,TGTGCCAGCGCACCGGACAGGGGGCTGATGAACACTGAAGCTTTCTTT
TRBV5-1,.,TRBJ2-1,CASSLATFDNEQFF,TGCGCCAGCAGCTTGGCCACTTTTGACAATGAGCAGTTCTTC
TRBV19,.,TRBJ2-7,CASSIAEVTYEQYF,TGTGCCAGTAGTATAGCGGAGGTTACCTACGAGCAGTACTTC
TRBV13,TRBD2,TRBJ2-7,CASSLAGGGLYEQYF,TGTGCCAGCAGCTTAGCTGGGGGGGGGTTGTACGAGCAGTACTTC
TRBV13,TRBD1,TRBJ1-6,CASSLRQGGTYNSPLHF,TGTGCCAGCAGCTTAAGACAGGGGGGGACCTATAATTCACCCCTCCACTTT
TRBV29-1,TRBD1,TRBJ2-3,CSAGGTQGGLKGDTQYF,TGCAGCGCTGGGGGAACACAGGGGGGTCTAAAGGGAGATACGCAGTATTTT
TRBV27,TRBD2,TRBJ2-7,CASSPQGRGGPDEQYF,TGTGCCAGCAGTCCCCAAGGGCGGGGGGGCCCCGACGAGCAGTACTTC
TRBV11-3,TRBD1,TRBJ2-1,CASSPRQGGYNEQFF,TGTGCCAGCAGTCCTAGACAGGGGGGATACAATGAGCAGTTCTTC